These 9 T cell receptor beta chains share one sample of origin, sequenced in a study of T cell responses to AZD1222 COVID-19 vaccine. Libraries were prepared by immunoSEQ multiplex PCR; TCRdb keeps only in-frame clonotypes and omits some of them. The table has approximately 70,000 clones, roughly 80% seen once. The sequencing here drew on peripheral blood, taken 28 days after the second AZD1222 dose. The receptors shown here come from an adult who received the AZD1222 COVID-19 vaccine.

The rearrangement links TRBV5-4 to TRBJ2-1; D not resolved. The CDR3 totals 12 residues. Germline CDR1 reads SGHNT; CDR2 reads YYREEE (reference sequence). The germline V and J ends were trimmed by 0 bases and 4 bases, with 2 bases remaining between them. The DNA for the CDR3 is TGTGCCAGCAGCTTGGTGTACAATGAGCAGTTCTTC. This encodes CASSLVYNEQFF.

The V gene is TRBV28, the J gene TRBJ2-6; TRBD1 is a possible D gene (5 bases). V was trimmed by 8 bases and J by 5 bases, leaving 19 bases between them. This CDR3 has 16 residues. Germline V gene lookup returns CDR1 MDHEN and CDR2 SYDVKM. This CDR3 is CASSWTSRLRANVLTF. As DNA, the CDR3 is TGTGCCAGCTCCTGGACAAGCCGCCTGAGGGCCAACGTCCTGACTTTC.

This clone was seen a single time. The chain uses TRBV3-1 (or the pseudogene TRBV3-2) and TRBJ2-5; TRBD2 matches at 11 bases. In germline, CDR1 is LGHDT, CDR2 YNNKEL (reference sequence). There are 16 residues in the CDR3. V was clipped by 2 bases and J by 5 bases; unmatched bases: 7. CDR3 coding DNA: TGTGCCAGCAGCCAAATGAGCCTAGCGGGAGGTGAGACCCAGTACTTC. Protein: CASSQMSLAGGETQYF.

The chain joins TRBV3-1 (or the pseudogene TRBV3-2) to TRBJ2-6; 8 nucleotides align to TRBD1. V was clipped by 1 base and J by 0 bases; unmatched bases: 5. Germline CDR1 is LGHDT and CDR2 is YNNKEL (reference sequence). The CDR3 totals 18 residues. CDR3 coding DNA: TGTGCCAGCAGCCAAGTGCCCGGGACAGGCTCTGGGGCCAACGTCCTGACTTTC. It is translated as CASSQVPGTGSGANVLTF.

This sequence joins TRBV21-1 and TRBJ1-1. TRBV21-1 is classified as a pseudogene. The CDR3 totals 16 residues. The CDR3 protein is CASSKVIAGLNTEAFF. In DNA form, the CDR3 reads TGTGCCAGCAGCAAAGTTATCGCAGGACTCAACACTGAAGCTTTCTTT.

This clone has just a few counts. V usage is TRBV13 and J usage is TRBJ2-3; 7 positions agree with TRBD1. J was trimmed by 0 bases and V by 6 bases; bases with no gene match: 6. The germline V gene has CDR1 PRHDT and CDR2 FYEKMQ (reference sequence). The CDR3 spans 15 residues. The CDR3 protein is CASRPRQGSTDTQYF. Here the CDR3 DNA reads TGTGCCAGCAGACCCCGACAGGGTAGCACAGATACGCAGTATTTT.

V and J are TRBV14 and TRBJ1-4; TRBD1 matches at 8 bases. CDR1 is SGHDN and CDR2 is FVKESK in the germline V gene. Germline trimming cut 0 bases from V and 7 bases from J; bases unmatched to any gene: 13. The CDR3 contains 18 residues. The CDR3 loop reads CASSQEAPFGQGSEKLFF. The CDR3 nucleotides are TGTGCCAGCAGCCAAGAGGCCCCCTTCGGACAGGGAAGTGAAAAACTGTTTTTT.

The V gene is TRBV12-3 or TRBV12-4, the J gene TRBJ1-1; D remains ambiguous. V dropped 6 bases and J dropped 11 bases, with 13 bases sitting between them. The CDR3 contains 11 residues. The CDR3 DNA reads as TGTGCCAGCAGCCGAGGACCCGAGGCTTTCTTT. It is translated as CASSRGPEAFF.

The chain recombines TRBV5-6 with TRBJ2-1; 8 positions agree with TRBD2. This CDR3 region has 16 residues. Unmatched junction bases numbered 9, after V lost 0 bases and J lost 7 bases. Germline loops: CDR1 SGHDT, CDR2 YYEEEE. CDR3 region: CASSLVSLAGFNEQFF. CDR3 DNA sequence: TGTGCCAGCAGCTTGGTTAGTTTAGCGGGGTTTAATGAGCAGTTCTTC.